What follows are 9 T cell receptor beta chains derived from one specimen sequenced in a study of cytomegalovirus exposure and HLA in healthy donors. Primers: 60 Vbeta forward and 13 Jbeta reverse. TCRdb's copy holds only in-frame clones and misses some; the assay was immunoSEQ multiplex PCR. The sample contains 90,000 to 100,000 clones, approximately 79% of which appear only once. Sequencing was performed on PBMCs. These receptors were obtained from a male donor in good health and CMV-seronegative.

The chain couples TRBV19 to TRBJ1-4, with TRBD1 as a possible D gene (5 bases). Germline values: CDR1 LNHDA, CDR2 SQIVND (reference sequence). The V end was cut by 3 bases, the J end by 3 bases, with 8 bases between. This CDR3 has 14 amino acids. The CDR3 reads CASSIRGANEKLFF. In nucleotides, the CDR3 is TGTGCCAGTAGTATTCGGGGGGCTAATGAAAAACTGTTTTTT.

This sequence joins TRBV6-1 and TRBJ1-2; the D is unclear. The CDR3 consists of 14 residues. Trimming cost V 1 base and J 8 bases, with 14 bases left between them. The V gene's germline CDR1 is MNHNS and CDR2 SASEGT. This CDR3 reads CASSEGREVEGYTF. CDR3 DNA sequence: TGTGCCAGCAGTGAAGGCCGGGAGGTGGAAGGCTACACCTTC.

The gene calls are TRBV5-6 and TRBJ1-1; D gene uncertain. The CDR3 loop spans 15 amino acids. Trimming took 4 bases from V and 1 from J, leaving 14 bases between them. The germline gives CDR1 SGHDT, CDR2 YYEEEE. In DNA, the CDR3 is TGTGCCAGCAGCCCCGTAGAGAAGAGGAACACTGAAGCTTTCTTT. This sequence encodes CASSPVEKRNTEAFF. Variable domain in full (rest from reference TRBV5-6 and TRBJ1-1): DAGVTQSPTHLIKTRGQQVTLRCSPKSGHDTVSWYQQALGQGPQFIFQYYEEEERQRGNFPDRFSGHQFPNYSSELNVNALLLGDSALYLCASSPVEKRNTEAFFGQGTRLTVV.

DNA of the CDR3: TGTGCCAGCAGCTCCAGGCCCACTGAAGCTTTCTTT. It specifies CASSSRPTEAFF. The V and J genes are TRBV5-6 and TRBJ1-1; D call uncertain. The CDR3 totals 12 residues. Trimming left V 3 bases short and J 4 bases short, with 7 bases between. Germline CDR1 SGHDT, CDR2 YYEEEE. The entire variable domain, with the rest obtained from reference TRBV5-6 and TRBJ1-1, is as follows: DAGVTQSPTHLIKTRGQQVTLRCSPKSGHDTVSWYQQALGQGPQFIFQYYEEEERQRGNFPDRFSGHQFPNYSSELNVNALLLGDSALYLCASSSRPTEAFFGQGTRLTVV.

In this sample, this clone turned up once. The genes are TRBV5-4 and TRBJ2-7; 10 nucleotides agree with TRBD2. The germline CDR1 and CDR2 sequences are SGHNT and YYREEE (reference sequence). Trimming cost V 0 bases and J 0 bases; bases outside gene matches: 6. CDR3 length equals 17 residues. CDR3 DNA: TGTGCCAGCAGCTTGGTAAGGCCTAGCGGGAGCTCCTACGAGCAGTACTTC. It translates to CASSLVRPSGSSYEQYF.

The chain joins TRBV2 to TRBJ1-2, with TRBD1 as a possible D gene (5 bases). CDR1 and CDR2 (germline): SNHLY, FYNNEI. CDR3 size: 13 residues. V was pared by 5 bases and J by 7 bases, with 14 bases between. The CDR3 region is CASSRGEAGGYTF. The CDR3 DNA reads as TGTGCCAGCAGTCGAGGGGAGGCTGGTGGCTACACCTTC.

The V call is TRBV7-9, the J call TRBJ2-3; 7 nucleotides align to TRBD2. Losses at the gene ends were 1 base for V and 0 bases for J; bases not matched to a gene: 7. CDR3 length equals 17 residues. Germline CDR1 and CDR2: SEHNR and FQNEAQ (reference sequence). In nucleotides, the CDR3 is TGTGCCAGCAGCTTAGATGGGGGACTACCCAGCACAGATACGCAGTATTTT. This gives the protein CASSLDGGLPSTDTQYF.

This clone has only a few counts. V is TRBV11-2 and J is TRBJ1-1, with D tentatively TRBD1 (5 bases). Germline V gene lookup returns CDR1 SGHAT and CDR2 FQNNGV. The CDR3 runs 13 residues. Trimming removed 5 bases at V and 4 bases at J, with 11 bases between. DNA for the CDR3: TGTGCCAGCAGCGTTCAGGGTCGCACTGAAGCTTTCTTT. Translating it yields CASSVQGRTEAFF.

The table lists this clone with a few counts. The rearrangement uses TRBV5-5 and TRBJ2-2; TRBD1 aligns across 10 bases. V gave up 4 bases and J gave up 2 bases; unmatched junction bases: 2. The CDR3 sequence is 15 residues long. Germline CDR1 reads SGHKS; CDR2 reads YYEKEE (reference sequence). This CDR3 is CASSRDRGNTGELFF. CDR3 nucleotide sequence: TGTGCCAGCAGCAGGGACAGGGGTAACACCGGGGAGCTGTTTTTT.